A selection of T cell receptor beta chains follows, all from one sample in a study of CD8+CD57+ T cells in acquired aplastic anemia. TCRdb re-analysed the reads in MiXCR, keeping a single row per CDR3 protein. The sample lists 100,000 to 150,000 distinct CDR3 sequences, 48% occurring once. Sequences were obtained from sorted CD4+, CD8+, or CD8+CD57+ T cells (not recorded which) from PBMCs. The receptors originated from a human donor in good health, serving as a control. Each CDR3 is given with its conserved first and last residue. D genes are given only for firm matches. The size field is filled for only some rows; it gives once, few, many or a size class.

TRBD2	TRBV3-1	TRBJ2-6	many	TGTGCCAGCAGGCCAATACTAGCGGCTGGGGCCAACGTCCTGACTTTC	CASRPILAAGANVLTF
.	TRBV5-1	TRBJ1-1	once	TGCGCCAGCAGCCAAGATCTGGGAAAAAACACTGAAGCTTTCTTT	CASSQDLGKNTEAFF
.	TRBV19	TRBJ2-4	.	TGTGCCAGTAGTACAAGGACGGGATCCGATCAGTACTTC	CASSTRTGSDQYF
.	TRBV9	TRBJ2-5	.	TGTGCCAGCAGCGTAGGGCCCCATCAAGAGACCCAGTACTTC	CASSVGPHQETQYF
TRBD1	TRBV7-2	TRBJ2-3	many	TGTGCCACCGCTTCAAGAGGGGGCCTGACAACAGATACGCAGTATTTT	CATASRGGLTTDTQYF
.	TRBV2	TRBJ1-1	many	TGTGCCAGCGCGGGCGTTAGCACTGAAGCTTTCTTT	CASAGVSTEAFF
.	TRBV3-1	TRBJ1-1	many	TGTGCCAGCAGCCAAGAATGGATCCAGAACACTGAAGCTTTCTTT	CASSQEWIQNTEAFF
.	TRBV6-2/TRBV6-3	TRBJ1-1	.	TGTGCCAGCAGTTACCTTCTCGGGGGTGGAGCTTTCTTT	CASSYLLGGGAFF
TRBD1	TRBV6-5	TRBJ2-7	many	TGTGCCAGCAGTTACTCTCCGGGACAGACCTACGAGCAGTACTTC	CASSYSPGQTYEQYF
.	TRBV10-2	TRBJ1-1	.	TGCGCCAGCAGTGAGCGGACGGTAGGCACTGAAGCTTTCTTT	CASSERTVGTEAFF
TRBD1	TRBV24-1	TRBJ1-1	many	TGTGCCACCAGTGATTTACGAAGACAGGGGGACACTGAAGCTTTCTTT	CATSDLRRQGDTEAFF
.	TRBV12-5	TRBJ1-1	.	TGTGCTAGTGGTCCACCTCCGGGCACTGAAGCTTTCTTT	CASGPPPGTEAFF
TRBD2	TRBV7-2	TRBJ2-1	.	TGTGCCAGCAGCGCCCGAGGGGGCACCACTAGCGGGGGGGCTTTCGAGCAGTTCTTC	CASSARGGTTSGGAFEQFF
TRBD2	TRBV5-6	TRBJ2-7	once	TGTGCCAGCAGCTTAAGGACTAGCGGCGAGCAGTACTTC	CASSLRTSGEQYF
.	TRBV5-6	TRBJ1-5	.	TGTGCCAGCAGCCTCAGGGTCCTCGGTCAGCCCCAGCATTTT	CASSLRVLGQPQHF
.	TRBV6-2/TRBV6-3	TRBJ2-3	many	TGTGCCAGCGCTGGGGTTTTCACGAATACGCAGTATTTT	CASAGVFTNTQYF
.	TRBV6-1	TRBJ2-1	many	TGTGCCAGCAGTCGGGACGGCACCCTCTACAATGAGCAGTTCTTC	CASSRDGTLYNEQFF
.	TRBV7-9	TRBJ1-2	.	TGTGCCAGCAGTCCCGAAGCTAACTATGGCTACACCTTC	CASSPEANYGYTF
.	TRBV7-9	TRBJ2-3	many	TGTGCCAGCAGCTTAAGGGGCGGGGTGATAGATACGCAGTATTTT	CASSLRGGVIDTQYF
TRBD1	TRBV10-1	TRBJ2-5	.	TGCGCCAGCAGTGTTGACAGGGGACAAGAGACCCAGTACTTC	CASSVDRGQETQYF
.	TRBV3-1	TRBJ2-3	many	TGTGCCAGCAGCCGCAGTGGAACCACAGATACGCAGTATTTT	CASSRSGTTDTQYF
.	TRBV15	TRBJ2-7	.	TGTGCCACCAGCAGAGATAGGCCCTACGAGCAGTACTTC	CATSRDRPYEQYF
.	TRBV5-4	TRBJ1-1	many	TGTGCCAGCAGCCCCGCGTGGACGAACACTGAAGCTTTCTTT	CASSPAWTNTEAFF
.	TRBV15	TRBJ1-1	.	TGCGCCACCAGCTCAGGGGTCACTGAAGCTTTCTTT	CATSSGVTEAFF
.	TRBV19	TRBJ2-7	.	TGTGCCAGTAGTATTGGTGGGGGGTACAGCGAGCAGTACTTC	CASSIGGGYSEQYF
.	TRBV23-1	TRBJ2-1	.	TGCGCCAGCAGTCCAGGGGCGCGGGGGCAGTCCCAAAACTCCTACAATGAGCAGTTCTTC	CASSPGARGQSQNSYNEQFF
.	TRBV29-1	TRBJ1-1	few	TGCAGCGTTGTAACCCCTCGAGGCGGGGCTGAAGCTTTCTTT	CSVVTPRGGAEAFF
.	TRBV15	TRBJ2-1	.	TGTGCCACCAGCAGAGATGAGGGGGGGTCCTACAATGAGCAGTTCTTC	CATSRDEGGSYNEQFF
.	TRBV24-1	TRBJ1-1	few	TGTGCCACCAGTAAGGGGTTTAACACTGAAGCTTTCTTT	CATSKGFNTEAFF
TRBD2	TRBV29-1	TRBJ2-2	.	TGCAGCGCCGGACTAGCGGCGAACACCGGGGAGCTGTTTTTT	CSAGLAANTGELFF
TRBD1	TRBV20-1	TRBJ1-2	many	TGCAGTGCTACTCCGGGACAGGGGACCTATGGCTACACCTTC	CSATPGQGTYGYTF
.	TRBV12-3/TRBV12-4	TRBJ2-7	.	TGTGCCAGCAGTTTATTGAGGGGCCCCTACTCCTACGAGCAGTACTTC	CASSLLRGPYSYEQYF
.	TRBV20-1	TRBJ2-3	.	TGTAGTGCTGAATATGGGGCGGACACAGATACGCAGTATTTT	CSAEYGADTDTQYF
.	TRBV9	TRBJ2-7	few	TGTGCCAGCAGTGCCTCAGCCCACGAGCAGTACTTC	CASSASAHEQYF